This passage covers 28 T cell receptor beta chains from one sample sequenced in a study of vaccination and CD4 T cells after COVID-19. Treatment here: roughly ten-day PBMC culture with coronavirus spike peptide pools or control peptides (ViraFEST assay). Cultured CD4+ T-cell DNA underwent Oncomine TCR Beta short-read sequencing. TCRdb ran MiXCR on the PCR reads and lists one entry per CDR3 protein. The data contain over 8,500 distinct CDR3 sequences, about 25% of them seen just once; the ten biggest clones take up roughly an eighth. For these TCRs, the target antigens are not known. This material consisted of CD4+ T cells from blood, cultured in vitro, taken after SARS-CoV-2 vaccination. These receptors were collected from a human donor who had recovered from COVID-19.

The chain employs TRBV19 and TRBJ1-5, with TRBD1 identical over 7 bases. The CDR3 length is 17 residues. Germline CDR1 reads LNHDA; CDR2 reads SQIVND (reference sequence). The V segment lost 3 bases and the J segment 0 bases; nucleotides outside the gene matches: 8. CDR3 nucleotides: TGTGCCAGTAGTATCCGAGGAGGGACAGTTAGCAATCAGCCCCAGCATTTT. Encoded protein: CASSIRGGTVSNQPQHF. The full variable domain, with the rest looked up from reference TRBV19 and TRBJ1-5, is DGGITQSPKYLFRKEGQNVTLSCEQNLNHDAMYWYRQDPGQGLRLIYYSQIVNDFQKGDIAEGYSVSREKKESFPLTVTSAQKNPTAFYLCASSIRGGTVSNQPQHFGDGTRLSIL.

This chain connects TRBV28 to TRBJ2-2; D gene unclear. The germline V gene has CDR1 MDHEN and CDR2 SYDVKM. The V end was cut by 0 bases, the J end by 1 base, with 6 bases between. There are 15 residues in the CDR3. The CDR3 sequence: CASSLWSGNTGELFF. CDR3 nucleotides: TGTGCCAGCAGTTTATGGTCTGGGAACACCGGGGAGCTGTTTTTT.

The V gene is TRBV4-1, the J gene TRBJ2-7, with D possibly being TRBD1 or TRBD2 (5 bases each). The CDR3 covers 14 residues. The V and J ends lost 2 bases and 4 bases respectively, with 12 bases between them. Germline V gives CDR1 MGHRA, CDR2 YSYEKL. CDR3 in amino acids: CASSQRTSGYEQYF. The CDR3 region has the DNA TGCGCCAGCAGCCAAAGGACAAGCGGTTACGAGCAGTACTTC.

This clonotype has a handful of counts. The J gene is TRBJ1-1, the V gene TRBV7-3; D remains ambiguous. CDR3 length: 13 amino acids. Germline CDR1 SGHTA, CDR2 FQGTGA. V lost 4 bases and J 1 base, leaving 7 bases between the germline ends. CDR3 loop: CASSYSQNTEAFF. The CDR3 DNA reads TGTGCCAGCAGCTACAGCCAGAACACTGAAGCTTTCTTT. Variable domain in full (rest from reference TRBV7-3 and TRBJ1-1): GAGVSQTPSNKVTEKGKYVELRCDPISGHTALYWYRQSLGQGPEFLIYFQGTGAADDSGLPNDRFFAVRPEGSVSTLKIQRTERGDSAVYLCASSYSQNTEAFFGQGTRLTVV.

This clonotype was seen only a few times. This rearrangement joins TRBV28 to TRBJ2-3, with D hard to call. V lost 4 bases and J lost 1, with 15 bases in between. The CDR3 length is 16 residues. The germline CDR1 and CDR2 sequences are MDHEN and SYDVKM. The CDR3 reads CASSWGWAERTDTQYF. CDR3 DNA: TGTGCCAGCAGTTGGGGTTGGGCAGAGCGCACAGATACGCAGTATTTT. The variable domain in full, with the rest retrieved from reference TRBV28 and TRBJ2-3, is DVKVTQSSRYLVKRTGEKVFLECVQDMDHENMFWYRQDPGLGLRLIYFSYDVKMKEKGDIPEGYSVSREKKERFSLILESASTNQTSMYLCASSWGWAERTDTQYFGPGTRLTVL.

The chain combines TRBV5-1 with TRBJ2-7; the D is unclear. The CDR3 loop spans 12 amino acids. Trimming took 4 bases from V and 2 from J, leaving 7 bases between them. CDR1 and CDR2 from the germline V gene are SGHRS and YFSETQ. CDR3 DNA sequence: TGCGCCAGCAGCACAGACACCTACGAGCAGTACTTC. It codes for CASSTDTYEQYF.

In its sample, this clonotype is medium-sized. This rearrangement joins TRBV20-1 to TRBJ2-7, with TRBD2 matching 7 bases. CDR1 DFQATT and CDR2 SNEGSKA come from the germline V gene (reference sequence). The CDR3 runs 13 residues. After removal of 3 bases from V and 2 bases from J, the junction contained 4 bases not matched to a gene. The CDR3 is CSARSSGTYEQYF. CDR3 sequence (DNA): TGCAGTGCTAGGTCTAGCGGAACCTACGAGCAGTACTTC.

V is TRBV7-3 and J is TRBJ2-1; TRBD1 agrees at 11 bases. This CDR3 is built from 16 residues. J lost 5 bases, V lost 5 bases, and 8 bases had no gene match. CDR1 SGHTA and CDR2 FQGTGA come from the germline V gene. CDR3 residues: CASSPDPGQGDNEQFF. The CDR3, as DNA: TGTGCCAGCAGCCCCGACCCGGGACAGGGGGACAATGAGCAGTTCTTC.

The chain carries TRBV27 and TRBJ1-6, with D possibly being TRBD1 (5 bases). CDR3 length equals 15 residues. The V end lost 6 bases, the J end lost 1 base, and 10 bases lay between the germline ends. Per germline, CDR1 MNHEY and CDR2 SMNVEV (reference sequence). The CDR3 bases are TGTGCCAGCAGGGGAGGGGATTCCTATAATTCACCCCTCCACTTT. Amino acids: CASRGGDSYNSPLHF.

The gene calls are TRBV28 and TRBJ1-4; possible D gene TRBD1, 6 bases. Trimming cost V 11 bases and J 8 bases, with 21 bases left between them. The CDR3 runs to 14 residues. Germline values: CDR1 MDHEN, CDR2 SYDVKM. The CDR3 DNA reads TGTGCCGGGTCCGTCGGGGGGCTGGAGGAAAAACTGTTTTTT. Its translation: CAGSVGGLEEKLFF.

The table lists this clonotype with a few counts. The chain combines TRBV27 with TRBJ1-5; D is perhaps TRBD1 (5 bases). The CDR3 covers 15 residues. Germline values: CDR1 MNHEY, CDR2 SMNVEV (reference sequence). V lost 6 bases, J lost 1 base, and 13 bases lay in between. CDR3 region: CASRGGTVSNQPQHF. The CDR3 bases are TGTGCCAGCAGGGGTGGGACTGTGAGCAATCAGCCCCAGCATTTT.

A few counts support this clonotype. The rearrangement links TRBV20-1 to TRBJ2-1; tentatively, D is TRBD1 (6 bases). The V end lost 6 bases, the J end lost 0 bases, and 9 bases lay between the germline ends. The germline V gene has CDR1 DFQATT and CDR2 SNEGSKA (reference sequence). This CDR3 has 13 residues. CDR3 amino acids: CSAGTNSYNEQFF. CDR3 nucleotide sequence: TGCAGTGCCGGGACAAACTCCTACAATGAGCAGTTCTTC.

This clonotype has more than one count but fewer than ten. The chain links TRBV7-2 to TRBJ2-1, with TRBD2 matching over 10 bases. V lost 6 bases and J lost 6; bases outside the gene matches: 5. The CDR3 is 14 residues long. Germline CDR1 is SGHTA and CDR2 is FQGNSA. In DNA, the CDR3 is TGTGCCAGCAGTCCACTAGCGGGGCGCAATGAGCAGTTCTTC. Amino acid sequence: CASSPLAGRNEQFF.

In regard to this clonotype: The germline gene is not matched at one end of the junction; a read error may be the cause. The chain recombines TRBV20-1 with TRBJ2-1, with TRBD2 as a possible D gene (6 bases). This CDR3 is 12 amino acids long. In germline, CDR1 is DFQATT, CDR2 SNEGSKA (reference sequence). For the CDR3, the DNA is TGCAGTACTAGCCAACTAGGGAATGAGCAGTTCTTC. It translates to CSTSQLGNEQFF.

The chain joins TRBV28 to TRBJ1-5; TRBD1 agrees at 7 bases. CDR1 MDHEN and CDR2 SYDVKM come from the germline V gene. This CDR3 comprises 12 residues. The V and J ends lost 6 bases and 9 bases, in that order; junction bases with no gene match: 5. CDR3 in DNA: TGTGCCAGCAGACAGGGGTCAGGGCCCCAGCATTTT. Its translation is CASRQGSGPQHF.

The V and J genes are TRBV2 and TRBJ2-3; tentatively, D is TRBD1 (6 bases). Germline CDR1 reads SNHLY; CDR2 reads FYNNEI. This CDR3 contains 15 residues. Trimming removed 4 bases at V and 1 base at J, with 12 bases between. The CDR3 DNA sequence: TGTGCCAGCAGTGTTTCAGGGGCCGGCACAGATACGCAGTATTTT. Its protein is CASSVSGAGTDTQYF. The full variable domain, its missing parts supplied by reference TRBV2 and TRBJ2-3, is EPEVTQTPSHQVTQMGQEVILRCVPISNHLYFYWYRQILGQKVEFLVSFYNNEISEKSEIFDDQFSVERPDGSNFTLKIRSTKLEDSAMYFCASSVSGAGTDTQYFGPGTRLTVL.

V and J are TRBV28 and TRBJ2-5; D not resolved. The germline CDR1 and CDR2 sequences are MDHEN and SYDVKM. The V gene lost 11 bases and the J gene lost 4 bases, with 8 bases spanning the gap. The CDR3 loop spans 10 amino acids. The CDR3 coding sequence is TGTGCCGCCGGGCTAGAGACCCAGTACTTC. Translation gives CAAGLETQYF.

The chain recombines TRBV12-3 or TRBV12-4 with TRBJ2-7; no clear D gene. Trimming stripped 3 bases from V and 1 base from J, with 10 bases between. The length of the CDR3 is 14 residues. CDR3 nucleotide sequence: TGTGCCAGCAGTTTCAACAGAGAATCCTACGAGCAGTACTTC. This gives the protein CASSFNRESYEQYF.

This chain uses TRBV23-1 with TRBJ1-5; D not resolved. TRBV23-1 is recorded as an ORF, its role being uncertain. CDR3 length equals 17 residues. Trimming left V 0 bases short and J 5 bases short, with 17 bases between. The CDR3 spells CASSQSTGRGKDQPQHF. CDR3 bases: TGCGCCAGCAGTCAATCGACCGGACGGGGAAAGGATCAGCCCCAGCATTTT.

As for this clonotype: Its ends do not fully match the called genes, so a read error is possible. The chain carries TRBV15 and TRBJ2-1, with no clear D. Germline lookup yields CDR1 LNHNV and CDR2 YYDKDF (reference sequence). There are 13 residues in the CDR3. The CDR3 DNA reads as TGTGACACCAGCCGAAAACCAGGCAGTGAGCAGTTCTTC. This translates into CDTSRKPGSEQFF.

The chain combines TRBV6-2 or TRBV6-3 with TRBJ1-5; D is possibly TRBD1 (6 bases). With 6 bases removed from V and 1 base from J, the gap between germline ends came to 16 bases. This CDR3 contains 16 residues. Germline loops: CDR1 MNHEY, CDR2 SVGEGT. Here the CDR3 reads CASSLHQQGSNQPQHF. In nucleotides, the CDR3 is TGTGCCAGCAGCCTTCATCAACAGGGAAGCAATCAGCCCCAGCATTTT.

The chain links TRBV6-1 to TRBJ2-7, with D possibly being TRBD2 (6 bases). V lost 6 bases and J 1 base, leaving 13 bases between the germline ends. Germline assignment: CDR1 MNHNS and CDR2 SASEGT. This CDR3 contains 14 residues. This CDR3 is CASRRTTESYEQYF. In DNA, the CDR3 is TGTGCCAGCAGGCGGACTACCGAATCCTACGAGCAGTACTTC.

This clonotype is large (0.1 to 1%) within its sample. The chain employs TRBV20-1 and TRBJ2-7, with D possibly being TRBD2 (5 bases). CDR1 is DFQATT, CDR2 SNEGSKA, per germline (reference sequence). The germline V and J ends were trimmed by 3 bases and 6 bases, with 18 bases remaining between them. The CDR3 length is 14 residues. The CDR3 loop is CSARSRLREGEQYF. The CDR3 DNA sequence: TGCAGTGCTAGGTCTCGGTTACGCGAGGGCGAGCAGTACTTC.

This clonotype was seen a handful of times. The V and J genes are TRBV7-2 and TRBJ2-1; a possible D gene is TRBD1 (6 bases). Trimming left V 2 bases short and J 10 bases short, with 9 bases between. CDR1 and CDR2 from the germline V gene are SGHTA and FQGNSA. The CDR3 is 12 amino acids. The CDR3 loop is CASSLLGTEQFF. The DNA for the CDR3 is TGTGCCAGCAGCTTATTGGGGACAGAGCAGTTCTTC.

This clonotype was seen a few times. The V gene is TRBV6-4, the J gene TRBJ1-5, with 8 bases identical to TRBD1. CDR1 MRHNA and CDR2 SNTAGT come from the germline V gene. The CDR3 spans 13 residues. V was clipped by 3 bases and J by 5 bases; unmatched bases: 0. Written as DNA, the CDR3 is TGTGCCAGCAGTGAGACAGGGGATCAGCCCCAGCATTTT. This gives the protein CASSETGDQPQHF.

By share, this clonotype ranks as medium-sized. The V gene is TRBV7-2, the J gene TRBJ1-5; 7 bases are shared with TRBD1. The CDR3 length is 13 residues. Germline V gives CDR1 SGHTA, CDR2 FQGNSA. Trimming cost V 5 bases and J 6 bases; bases outside gene matches: 4. CDR3 in DNA: TGTGCCAGCAGCCAAACAGGGGTTCAGCCCCAGCATTTT. Its protein product is CASSQTGVQPQHF.

CDR3 residues: CASGERKDTEAFF. The CDR3 region has the DNA TGTGCCAGCGGTGAGAGGAAGGACACTGAAGCTTTCTTT. This rearrangement joins TRBV28 to TRBJ1-1; D is unresolved. The V gene lost 8 bases and the J gene lost 3 bases, with 13 bases spanning the gap. This CDR3 has 13 amino acids. The germline V gene encodes CDR1 MDHEN and CDR2 SYDVKM.

This clonotype showed up just a few times. The rearrangement links TRBV7-2 to TRBJ1-2; D call uncertain. There are 14 residues in the CDR3. V gave up 1 base and J gave up 7 bases, with 13 bases separating them. CDR1 is SGHTA, CDR2 FQGNSA, per germline. CDR3: CASSLGEGFSGYTF. In DNA, the CDR3 is TGTGCCAGCAGCTTAGGTGAGGGCTTCTCTGGCTACACCTTC.